The rows below give T cell receptor beta chains drawn from one sample of a study of blood T cell repertoires in COVID-19. Sequencing was performed with immunoSEQ multiplex PCR; in TCRdb, only in-frame clones are kept and a portion is missing. This sample has fewer than 500,000 clones, with roughly 86% found just once. The sequenced sample was peripheral blood. All receptors come from a human donor with acute or convalescent COVID-19. The donor label of this sample is uncertain. Both conserved end residues are part of each CDR3. The D gene is left open where the match is weak. The size field is filled for only some rows; it gives once, few, many or a size class.

j_call d_call v_call clone_size cdr3_nt cdr3_aa
TRBJ1-6 . TRBV5-6 . TGTGCCAGCAGCTTCATAGATCGGAATTCACCCCTCCACTTT CASSFIDRNSPLHF
TRBJ1-2 . TRBV28 . TGTGCCAGCAGTTTAGGGCAGGGAGGAAAAGGCGGCTATGGCTACACCTTC CASSLGQGGKGGYGYTF
TRBJ1-5 . TRBV6-5 . TGTGCCAGCAGTCGAGAGGTTAGCAATCAGCCCCAGCATTTT CASSREVSNQPQHF
TRBJ1-1 . TRBV18 . TGTGCCAGCTCCCAGGGAATGAACACTGAAGCTTTCTTT CASSQGMNTEAFF
TRBJ2-7 TRBD1 TRBV5-6 . TGTGCCAGCAGCCTGAAACCGACAGGGGCCTCCTACGAGCAGTACTTC CASSLKPTGASYEQYF
TRBJ1-6 . TRBV24-1 . TGTGCCACCAGTCCGCACCGGGACACTAATTCACCCCTCCACTTT CATSPHRDTNSPLHF
TRBJ1-4 . TRBV5-4 . TGTGCCAGCAGCCGGAATCGTGGTAGTAGAGGTTTTATAACTAATGAAAAACTGTTTTTT CASSRNRGSRGFITNEKLFF
TRBJ2-3 TRBD2 TRBV4-1 . TGCGCCAGCAGCCAATTTAGCGGGAGCGGTCCAGATACGCAGTATTTT CASSQFSGSGPDTQYF
TRBJ2-7 . TRBV5-1 . TGCGCCAGCAGCTTGGGTGGCGGGAAGTACGAGCAGTACTTC CASSLGGGKYEQYF
TRBJ1-6 TRBD1 TRBV27 . TGTGCCAGCAGTTTCCGACCGGGACAGGGGGCCTCCTATAATTCACCCCTCCACTTT CASSFRPGQGASYNSPLHF
TRBJ2-1 . TRBV9 . TGTGCCAGCAGCGTAGGGAGGGAATATGAGCAGTTCTTC CASSVGREYEQFF
TRBJ1-1 . TRBV2 . TGTGCCAGCAGCGCAGGGTTGGGATCGGTGGCGAACACTGAAGCTTTCTTT CASSAGLGSVANTEAFF
TRBJ2-3 . TRBV19 . TGTGCCAGTAGTTTATACGGGAGTCTCGCAGATACGCAGTATTTT CASSLYGSLADTQYF
TRBJ2-3 . TRBV30 . TGTGCCTGGAGTGGGTTCGCAGGGCGAGGAGATACGCAGTATTTT CAWSGFAGRGDTQYF
TRBJ1-1 . TRBV30 once TGTGCCTGGAAAATACAGGGCCTGCGGACTGAAGCTTTCTTT CAWKIQGLRTEAFF
TRBJ1-5 . TRBV18 . TGTGCCAGCTCACCCGCCCTAGGCAATCAGCCCCAGCATTTT CASSPALGNQPQHF
TRBJ2-7 TRBD2 TRBV13 . TGTGCCAGCAGCTTCGCGCTAGCGGGAGTATACGAGCAGTACTTC CASSFALAGVYEQYF
TRBJ1-6 . TRBV5-1 . TGCGCCAGCAGCTTGGGCGCGGGAAATTCACCCCTCCACTTT CASSLGAGNSPLHF
TRBJ1-1 TRBD1 TRBV10-1 . TGCGCCAGCAGTGAGTCGGGTAGGGGGACAGCGAACACTGAAGCTTTCTTT CASSESGRGTANTEAFF
TRBJ1-2 TRBD1 TRBV5-1 few TGCGCCAGCAGCTCCGGGACAGGGAACTATGGCTACACCTTC CASSSGTGNYGYTF
TRBJ1-4 . TRBV6-6 . TGTGCCAGCAGGCCGCCTCAGGGGTCTAATGAAAAACTGTTTTTT CASRPPQGSNEKLFF
TRBJ2-7 . TRBV10-1 once TGCGCCAGCAGTGAAGATCCGGGGTCGATGAGTTACTTC CASSEDPGSMSYF